This TCR beta chain is drawn from a study of post-analysis software for immune sequencing data. Overall study: Multiple sclerosis in the patients followed relapsing-remitting, secondary progressive and progressive-relapsing courses. Study findings and constraints: When the samples were clustered directly with F measure, those that had been prepared in the same batch showed strong co-clustering. Comparison with controls showed significantly lower normalized Chao1 diversity in multiple sclerosis patients.

To note about this clonotype: Its antigen remains unidentified.

Prepared libraries of TCR beta cDNA carried unique molecular identifiers. When roughly 0.9 to 10 million T cells were used, they gave some 540,000 cDNA molecules. TCRdb re-called the PCR reads through MiXCR, storing one row per CDR3 protein. The sample includes fewer than 850,000 distinct CDR3 sequences, 25% to 30% of them seen just once. This receptor was taken from a girl aged 5 to 17 with multiple sclerosis. Source material: blood.

The CDR3 region has the DNA TGCGCCAGCAGCCCTGGGGACAGGGAAGAGCAGGCAGATACGCAGTATTTT. It is translated as CASSPGDREEQADTQYF. The chain has TRBV5-1 and TRBJ2-3, with 9 positions matching TRBD1. CDR3 length: 17 amino acids. The V gene end was trimmed by 4 bases and the J gene end by 4 bases; junction bases not matched to a gene: 13. Germline V CDR1 and CDR2: SGHRS, YFSETQ.